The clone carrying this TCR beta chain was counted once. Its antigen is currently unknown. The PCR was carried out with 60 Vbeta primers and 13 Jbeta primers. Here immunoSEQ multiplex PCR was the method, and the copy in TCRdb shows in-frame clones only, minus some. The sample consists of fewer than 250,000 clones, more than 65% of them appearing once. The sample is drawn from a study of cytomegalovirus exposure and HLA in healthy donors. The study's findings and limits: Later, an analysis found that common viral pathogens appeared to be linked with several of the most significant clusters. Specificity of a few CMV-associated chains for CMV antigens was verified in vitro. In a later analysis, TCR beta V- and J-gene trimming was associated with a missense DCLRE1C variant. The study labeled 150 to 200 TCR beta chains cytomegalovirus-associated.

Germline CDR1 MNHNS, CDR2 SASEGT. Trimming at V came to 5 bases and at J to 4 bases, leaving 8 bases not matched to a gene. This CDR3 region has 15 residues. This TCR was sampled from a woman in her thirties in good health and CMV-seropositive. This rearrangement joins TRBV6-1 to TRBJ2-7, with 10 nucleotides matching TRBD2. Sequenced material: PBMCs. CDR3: CASSPLAGEGYEQYF. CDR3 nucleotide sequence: TGTGCCAGCAGTCCGCTAGCGGGAGAAGGGTACGAGCAGTACTTC.